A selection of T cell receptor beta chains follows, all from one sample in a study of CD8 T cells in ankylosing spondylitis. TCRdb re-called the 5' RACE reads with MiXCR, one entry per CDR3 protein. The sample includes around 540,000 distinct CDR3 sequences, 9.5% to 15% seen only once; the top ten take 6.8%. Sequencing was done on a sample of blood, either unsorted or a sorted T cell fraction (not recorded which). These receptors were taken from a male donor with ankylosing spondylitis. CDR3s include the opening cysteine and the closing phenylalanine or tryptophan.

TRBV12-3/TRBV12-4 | CASSFGQGGTKREQFF
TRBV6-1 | CASSEWAGLKAKNIQYF
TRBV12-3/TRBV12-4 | CASGGLFSDTQYF
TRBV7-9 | CASSLAGASPNTGELFF
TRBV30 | CAWSRSQFTDTQYF
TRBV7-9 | CASSLYGGTQETQYF
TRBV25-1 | CASSLTRTTNEKLFF
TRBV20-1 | CSATPSPRTGRFDGYTF
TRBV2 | CASTSEVGTSVF
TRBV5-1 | CASSLSFRGSTFGDEQFF
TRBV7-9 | CASSSNSGNTIYF
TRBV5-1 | CASSLGGSYNQPQHF
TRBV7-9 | CASSLIPESYEQYF
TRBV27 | CASGSGTGGFGYGYTF
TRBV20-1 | CSASRLFQEQYF
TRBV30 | CAWSVGHYNEQFF
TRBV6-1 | CASLGDPPRNEQFF
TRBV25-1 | CASSNNRVLAGEQYF
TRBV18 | CASSPSREKLFF
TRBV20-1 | CSASPGLADVRNEQFF
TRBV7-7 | CASSPGQGAYSEQFF
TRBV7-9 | CASSFPRTGSSGNTIYF
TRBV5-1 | CASSWGDRDSYEQYF
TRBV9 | CASSVAGARYGYTF
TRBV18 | CASSPFARETQYF
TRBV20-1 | CSAKGGISYNEQFF
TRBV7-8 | CASSSQTVRGNSPLHF
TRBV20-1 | CSAGRASTSSYNEQFF
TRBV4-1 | CASSQDPPSIGEQFF
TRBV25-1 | CASSEYGSSGRNYNEQFF
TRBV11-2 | CASSLHEEGVNTEAFF
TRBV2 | CASRRTESSYNEQFF
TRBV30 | CGSDEQFF
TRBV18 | CASSPTFDSYEQYF
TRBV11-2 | CASAAGTSIQADTQYF
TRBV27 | CASSFTSGEVGYTF
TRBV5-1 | CASGSRGEGNGYTF
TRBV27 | CASSLSLDTNTGELFF
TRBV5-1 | CASSRGGLAGVSETQYF
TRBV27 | CASSLLSRATNEKLFF
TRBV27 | CASLGWGARNEQFF
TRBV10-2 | CASSFSGPNYGYTF
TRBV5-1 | CASSLEGLNYGYTF
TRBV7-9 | CASTWRQGEKLFF
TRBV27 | CASGRGHNEQFF
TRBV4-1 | CASSQGAREGDEQFF
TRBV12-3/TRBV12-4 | CASSLLRIITDTQYF
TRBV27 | CASSTFGRPQHF
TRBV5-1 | CASSLQVGHEQFF
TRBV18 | CASSPGTGQETQYF
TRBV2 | CASRGNADTEAFF
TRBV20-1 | CSATLYRQGVYNEQFF
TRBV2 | CASTRWQDYEQYF
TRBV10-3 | CAISANAGGPQNEQFF
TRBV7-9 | CASSQTGAQPQHF
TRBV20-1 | CSAGGSSVYNEQFF
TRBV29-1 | CSIIPVETQYF